Shown below are 5 T cell receptor beta chains from a single sample sequenced in a study. MiXCR, run by TCRdb on the 5' RACE reads, gives a single entry per CDR3 protein. The sample carries tens of thousands of distinct CDR3 sequences, less than 30% recorded once. Treg sorting used a CD4+CD25+CD127-/low gate. The sequencing input was tumor-infiltrating Tregs sorted from the breast tumor. The receptors here all came from a female donor with breast cancer.

As to this clonotype: Relative to the germline gene, one junction end is altered; a read error may explain this. This chain uses TRBV20-1 with TRBJ1-2, with D perhaps matching TRBD1 (6 bases). The CDR3 extends over 15 amino acids. CDR1 and CDR2 from the germline V gene are DFQATT and SNEGSKA (reference sequence). Here the CDR3 reads CSTRDWTTGNRGYTF. CDR3 DNA sequence: TGCAGTACTAGAGATTGGACAACAGGGAACCGCGGCTACACCTTC.

This chain uses TRBV7-9 with TRBJ2-5; 7 positions match TRBD1. Unmatched junction bases numbered 8, after V lost 3 bases and J lost 1 base. In germline, CDR1 is SEHNR, CDR2 FQNEAQ (reference sequence). The CDR3 length is 16 residues. The CDR3 reads CASSLGDRGPQETQYF. The CDR3 DNA follows: TGTGCCAGCAGCTTGGGGGACAGAGGTCCCCAAGAGACCCAGTACTTC.

This clonotype came up a few times. The missing conserved phenylalanine or tryptophan at the end of this CDR3 makes a read error likely. CDR3 nucleotides: TGTGCCAGCAGCTCCGGACAGGGGGAAGGGTCACCCCTCCACCTT. Amino acids: CASSSGQGEGSPLHL. V usage is TRBV7-9 and J usage is TRBJ1-6; 10 nucleotides align to TRBD1. CDR1 is SEHNR, CDR2 FQNEAQ, per germline (reference sequence). V dropped 4 bases and J dropped 10; count of bases not matched to a gene: 7. CDR3 length equals 15 residues.

This clonotype was seen repeatedly, ten times or more. The chain recombines TRBV15 with TRBJ2-7; D is unclear. Per germline, CDR1 LNHNV and CDR2 YYDKDF (reference sequence). Trimming stripped 0 bases from V and 4 bases from J, with 10 bases between. The CDR3 totals 14 residues. The CDR3 nucleotides read TGTGCCACCAGCAGAGATCTAGAAGGATACGAGCAGTACTTC. Amino acids: CATSRDLEGYEQYF.

The chain carries TRBV20-1 and TRBJ1-5; the D gene is possibly TRBD1 (5 bases). CDR3 size: 13 residues. Germline CDR1 reads DFQATT; CDR2 reads SNEGSKA (reference sequence). With 6 bases removed from V and 5 bases from J, the gap between germline ends came to 14 bases. The CDR3 DNA reads as TGCAGTGCAGAGAACAGGAGGCATCAGCCCCAGCATTTT. This encodes CSAENRRHQPQHF.